This TCR beta chain comes out of a study of Ad26.COV2.S vaccination and SARS-CoV-2 variants. Study-level information: Doses of Ad26.COV2.S were injected into muscle once or twice, 56 days apart.

The assay was immunoSEQ multiplex PCR, and TCRdb's table has in-frame clones only and misses some. The table records over 200,000 clones, around 89% of them present only once. Study-level points and caveats: Responses of T cells in total may have been underestimated by the TCR breadth and depth analyses. Placebo recipients showed lower spike-specific TCR breadth than vaccinees.

As to this clone: Its antigen is not identified.

The CDR3 covers 16 residues. The germline CDR1 and CDR2 sequences are SQVTM and ANQGSEA. The ends lost 3 bases at V and 7 bases at J; junction bases unmatched: 15. Treatment specified: around 19 received Ad26.COV2.S at low or high dose, single or two shots; about 5 received placebo; per-sample allocation not given. On day 63 after the first injection, vaccine and placebo recipients gave samples. SARS-CoV-2 spike from the Wuhan strain was encoded by the vaccine, an Ad26 vector. The sample consisted of peripheral blood, taken in a trial of Ad26.COV2.S vaccine versus placebo. The receptor was isolated from a person between 18 and 60 years old who received the Ad26.COV2.S COVID-19 vaccine or a placebo. The rearrangement uses TRBV29-1 and TRBJ2-1; 7 positions agree with TRBD2. This chain's CDR3 is CSVDDLGGGPRNEQFF. The CDR3 nucleotides are TGCAGCGTTGACGACCTGGGGGGAGGGCCGAGAAATGAGCAGTTCTTC.